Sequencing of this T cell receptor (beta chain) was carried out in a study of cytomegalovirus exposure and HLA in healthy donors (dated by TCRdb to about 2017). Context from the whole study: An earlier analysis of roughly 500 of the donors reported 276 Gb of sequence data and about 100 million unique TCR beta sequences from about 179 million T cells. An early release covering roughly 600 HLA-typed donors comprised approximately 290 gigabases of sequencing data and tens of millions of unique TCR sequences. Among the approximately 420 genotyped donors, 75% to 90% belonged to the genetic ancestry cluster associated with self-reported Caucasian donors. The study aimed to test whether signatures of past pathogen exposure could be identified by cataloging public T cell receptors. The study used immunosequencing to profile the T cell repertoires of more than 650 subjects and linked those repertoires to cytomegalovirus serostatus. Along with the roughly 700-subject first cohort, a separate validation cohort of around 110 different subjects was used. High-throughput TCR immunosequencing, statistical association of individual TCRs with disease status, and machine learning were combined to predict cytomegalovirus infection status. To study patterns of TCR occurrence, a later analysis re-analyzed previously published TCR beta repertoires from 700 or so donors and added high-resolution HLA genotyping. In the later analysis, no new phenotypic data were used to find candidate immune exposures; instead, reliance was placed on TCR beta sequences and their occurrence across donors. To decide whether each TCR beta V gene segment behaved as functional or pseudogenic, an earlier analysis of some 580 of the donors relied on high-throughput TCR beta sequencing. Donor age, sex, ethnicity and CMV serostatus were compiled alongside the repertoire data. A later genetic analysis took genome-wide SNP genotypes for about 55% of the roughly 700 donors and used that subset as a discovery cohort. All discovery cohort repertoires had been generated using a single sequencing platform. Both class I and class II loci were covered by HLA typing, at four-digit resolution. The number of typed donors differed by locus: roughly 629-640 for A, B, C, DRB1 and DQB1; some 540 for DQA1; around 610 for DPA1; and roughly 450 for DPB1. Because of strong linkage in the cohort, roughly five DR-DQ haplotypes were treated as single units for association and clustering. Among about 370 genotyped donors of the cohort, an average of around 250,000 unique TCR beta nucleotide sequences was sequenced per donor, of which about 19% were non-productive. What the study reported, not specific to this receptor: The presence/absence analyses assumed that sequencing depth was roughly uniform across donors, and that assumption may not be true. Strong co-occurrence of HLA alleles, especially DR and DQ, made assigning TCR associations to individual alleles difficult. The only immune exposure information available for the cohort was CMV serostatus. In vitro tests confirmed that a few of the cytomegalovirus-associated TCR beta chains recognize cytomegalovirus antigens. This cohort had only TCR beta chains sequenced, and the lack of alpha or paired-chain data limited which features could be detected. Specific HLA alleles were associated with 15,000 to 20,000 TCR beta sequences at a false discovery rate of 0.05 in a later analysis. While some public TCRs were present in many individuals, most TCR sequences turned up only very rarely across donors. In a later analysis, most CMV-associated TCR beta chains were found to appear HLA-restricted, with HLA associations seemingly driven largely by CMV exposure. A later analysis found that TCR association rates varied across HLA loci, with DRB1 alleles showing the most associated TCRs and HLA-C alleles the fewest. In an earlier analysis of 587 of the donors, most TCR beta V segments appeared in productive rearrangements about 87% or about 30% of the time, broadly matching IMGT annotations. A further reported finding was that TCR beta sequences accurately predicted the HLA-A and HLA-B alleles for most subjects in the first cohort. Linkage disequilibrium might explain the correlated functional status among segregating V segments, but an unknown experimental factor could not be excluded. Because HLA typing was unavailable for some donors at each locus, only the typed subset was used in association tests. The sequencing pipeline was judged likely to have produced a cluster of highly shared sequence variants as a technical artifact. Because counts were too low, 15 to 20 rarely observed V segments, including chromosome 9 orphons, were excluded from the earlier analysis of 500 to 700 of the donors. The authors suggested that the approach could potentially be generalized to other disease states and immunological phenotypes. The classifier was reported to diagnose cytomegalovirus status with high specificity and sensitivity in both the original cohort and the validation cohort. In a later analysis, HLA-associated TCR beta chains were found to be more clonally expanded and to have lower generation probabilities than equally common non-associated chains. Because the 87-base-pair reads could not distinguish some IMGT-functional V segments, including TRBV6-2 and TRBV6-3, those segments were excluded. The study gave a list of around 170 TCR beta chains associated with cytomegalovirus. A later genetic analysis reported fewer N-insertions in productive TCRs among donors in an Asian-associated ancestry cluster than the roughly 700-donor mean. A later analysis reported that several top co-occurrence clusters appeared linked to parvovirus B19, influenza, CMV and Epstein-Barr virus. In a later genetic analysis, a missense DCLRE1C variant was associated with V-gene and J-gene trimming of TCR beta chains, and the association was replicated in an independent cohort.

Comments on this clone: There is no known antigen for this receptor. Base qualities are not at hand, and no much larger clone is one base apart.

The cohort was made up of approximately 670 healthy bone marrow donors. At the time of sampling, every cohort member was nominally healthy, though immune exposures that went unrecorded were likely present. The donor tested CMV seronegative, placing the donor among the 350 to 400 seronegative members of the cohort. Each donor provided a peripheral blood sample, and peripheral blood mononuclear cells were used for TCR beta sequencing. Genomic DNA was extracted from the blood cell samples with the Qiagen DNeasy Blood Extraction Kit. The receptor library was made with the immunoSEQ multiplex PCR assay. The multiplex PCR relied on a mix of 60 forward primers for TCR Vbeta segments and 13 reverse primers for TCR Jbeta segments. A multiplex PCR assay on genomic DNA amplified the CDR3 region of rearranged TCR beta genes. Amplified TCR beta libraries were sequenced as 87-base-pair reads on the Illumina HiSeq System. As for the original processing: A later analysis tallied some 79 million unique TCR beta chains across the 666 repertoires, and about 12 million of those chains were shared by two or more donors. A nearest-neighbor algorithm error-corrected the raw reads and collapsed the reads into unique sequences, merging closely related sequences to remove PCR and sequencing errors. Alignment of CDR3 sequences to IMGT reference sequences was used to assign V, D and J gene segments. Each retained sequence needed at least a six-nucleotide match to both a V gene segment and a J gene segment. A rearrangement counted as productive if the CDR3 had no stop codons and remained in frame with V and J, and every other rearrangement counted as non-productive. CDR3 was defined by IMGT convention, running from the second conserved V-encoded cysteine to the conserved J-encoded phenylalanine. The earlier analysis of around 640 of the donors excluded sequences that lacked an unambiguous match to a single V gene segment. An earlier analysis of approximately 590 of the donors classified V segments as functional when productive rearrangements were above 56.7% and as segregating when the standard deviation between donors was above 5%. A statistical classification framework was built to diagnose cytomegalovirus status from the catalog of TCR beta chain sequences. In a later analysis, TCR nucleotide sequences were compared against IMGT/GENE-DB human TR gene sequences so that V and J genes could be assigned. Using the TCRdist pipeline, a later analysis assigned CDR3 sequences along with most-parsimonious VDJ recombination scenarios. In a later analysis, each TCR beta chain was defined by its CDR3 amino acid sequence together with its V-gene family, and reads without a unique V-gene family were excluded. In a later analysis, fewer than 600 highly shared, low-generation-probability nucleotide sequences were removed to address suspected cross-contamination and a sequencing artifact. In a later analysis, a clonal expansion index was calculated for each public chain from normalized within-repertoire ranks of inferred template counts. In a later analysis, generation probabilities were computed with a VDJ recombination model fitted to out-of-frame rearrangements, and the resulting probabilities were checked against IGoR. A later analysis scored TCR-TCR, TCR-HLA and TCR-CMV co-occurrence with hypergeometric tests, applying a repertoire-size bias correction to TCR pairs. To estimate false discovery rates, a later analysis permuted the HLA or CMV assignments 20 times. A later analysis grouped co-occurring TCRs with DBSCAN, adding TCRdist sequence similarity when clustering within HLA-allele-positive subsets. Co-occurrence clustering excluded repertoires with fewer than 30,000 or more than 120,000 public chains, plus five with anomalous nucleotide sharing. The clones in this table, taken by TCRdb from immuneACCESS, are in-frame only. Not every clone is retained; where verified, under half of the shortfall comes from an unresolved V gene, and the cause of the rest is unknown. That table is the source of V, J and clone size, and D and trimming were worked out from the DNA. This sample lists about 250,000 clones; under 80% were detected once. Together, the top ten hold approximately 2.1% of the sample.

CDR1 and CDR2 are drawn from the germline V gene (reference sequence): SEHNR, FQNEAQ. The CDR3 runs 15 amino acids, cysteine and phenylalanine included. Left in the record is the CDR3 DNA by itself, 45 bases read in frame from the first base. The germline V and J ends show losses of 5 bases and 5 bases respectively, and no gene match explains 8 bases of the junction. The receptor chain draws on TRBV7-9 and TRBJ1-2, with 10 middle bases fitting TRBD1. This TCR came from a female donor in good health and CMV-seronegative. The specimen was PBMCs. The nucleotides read TGTGCCAGCAGCCCCACGGGGACAGGGGATTATGGCTACACCTTC. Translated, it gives CASSPTGTGDYGYTF.